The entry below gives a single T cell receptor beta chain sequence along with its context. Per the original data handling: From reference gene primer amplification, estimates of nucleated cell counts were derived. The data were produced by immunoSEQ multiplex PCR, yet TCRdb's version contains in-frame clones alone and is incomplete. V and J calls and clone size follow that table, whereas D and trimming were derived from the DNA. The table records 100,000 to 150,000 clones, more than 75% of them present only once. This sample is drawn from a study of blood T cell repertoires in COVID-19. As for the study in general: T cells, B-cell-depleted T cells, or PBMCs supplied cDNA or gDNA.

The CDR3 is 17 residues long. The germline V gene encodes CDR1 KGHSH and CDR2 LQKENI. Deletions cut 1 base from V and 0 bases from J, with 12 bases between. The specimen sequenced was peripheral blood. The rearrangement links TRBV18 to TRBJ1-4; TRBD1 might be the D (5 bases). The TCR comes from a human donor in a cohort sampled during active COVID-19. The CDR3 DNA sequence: TGTGCCAGCTCACCACGGGACTCTGGCGCAACTAATGAAAAACTGTTTTTT. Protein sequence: CASSPRDSGATNEKLFF.